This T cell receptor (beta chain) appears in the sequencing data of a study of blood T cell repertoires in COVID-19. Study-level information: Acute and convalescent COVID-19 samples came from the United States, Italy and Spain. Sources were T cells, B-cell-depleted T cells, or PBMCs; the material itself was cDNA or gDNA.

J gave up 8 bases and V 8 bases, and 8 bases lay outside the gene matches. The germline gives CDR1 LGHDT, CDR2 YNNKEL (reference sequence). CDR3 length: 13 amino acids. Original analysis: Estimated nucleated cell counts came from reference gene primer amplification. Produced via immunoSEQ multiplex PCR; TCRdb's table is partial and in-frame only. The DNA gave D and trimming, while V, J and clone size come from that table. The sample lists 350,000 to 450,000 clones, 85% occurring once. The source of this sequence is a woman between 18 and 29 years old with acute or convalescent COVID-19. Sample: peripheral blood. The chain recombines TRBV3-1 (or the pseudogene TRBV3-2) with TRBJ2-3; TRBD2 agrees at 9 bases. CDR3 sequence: CASRLAGRGTQYF. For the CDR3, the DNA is TGTGCCAGCCGCCTAGCGGGACGAGGTACGCAGTATTTT.